This TCR beta chain was sequenced for a study of blood T cell repertoires in COVID-19. On the study more broadly: COVID-19 samples from acute and convalescent phases originated in the United States, Italy and Spain.

Cohort placement rested on clinical history that participants reported themselves. Exposed participants came across a COVID-19 case within 2 weeks before study entry. Sequencing used immunoSEQ multiplex PCR; TCRdb keeps in-frame clones, though not all of them. Seen here are 150,000 or so clones, approximately 80% observed once, and the top ten hold roughly 5%. From germline, CDR1 is SGHAT and CDR2 FQNNGV. The CDR3 is 16 residues long. Trimming pared 3 bases from V and 5 bases from J, leaving 16 bases between. The chain couples TRBV11-2 to TRBJ2-2; D might be TRBD2 (6 bases). Sequenced material: PBMCs or T cells enriched from blood (not recorded which). This sequence was found in a man in his 70s who had been exposed to COVID-19. Here the CDR3 DNA reads TGTGCCAGCAGCTTCAACCGGGACTTCCTAACCGGGGAGCTGTTTTTT. It translates to CASSFNRDFLTGELFF.